This record looks at one T cell receptor beta chain sequence and its context. The record originates from a study of monozygotic twins with inflammatory bowel disease. This CDR3 has 15 residues. CDR1 SGHTA and CDR2 FQGNSA come from the germline V gene. TCRdb re-called the 5' RACE reads and catalogs CDR3 proteins one per entry, DNA excluded. The clone table shows about 380,000 distinct CDR3 sequences, with the ten largest holding 2% to 3%. The specimen sequenced was blood. The chain combines TRBV7-2 with TRBJ2-4. This TCR was recovered from a human donor with ulcerative colitis or Crohn's disease, or a healthy co-twin of an affected twin (not recorded which). CDR3 sequence reads: CASSLELLAKNIQYF.